This T cell receptor (beta chain) comes out of a study of human T cells and chemical hapten exposure. Noted time point: patch test 2, 6 weeks after DPC sensitization. Treatment specified: therapeutic diphenylcyclopropenone sensitization with weekly scalp DPC. Investigators collected blood before applying each patch test. TCRdb fed the RACE reads into MiXCR, producing one record per CDR3 protein. The sample comprises 65,000 to 95,000 distinct CDR3 sequences, approximately 7% of which are singletons, and approximately 1.3% rests with the top ten. Broader study findings: The presence of alopecia in the donors means their immune response may differ from healthy people's.

On this clonotype itself: Its antigen is unknown.

The CDR3 length is 20 residues. Losses at the gene ends were 3 bases for V and 2 bases for J; bases not matched to a gene: 21. Per the germline V gene, CDR1 is SQVTM and CDR2 is ANQGSEA. V is TRBV29-1 and J is TRBJ2-5; 10 bases line up with TRBD2. The sequencing here drew on whole blood, taken in connection with sensitization to the hapten diphenylcyclopropenone (DPC). The sequence was collected from a woman younger than 45 with alopecia areata. Some clones in this sample may be carry-over from other donors' samples. This CDR3 is CSVDGDPGLARGGTQETQYF. CDR3 in DNA: TGCAGCGTTGATGGGGACCCGGGACTAGCGAGGGGCGGAACGCAAGAGACCCAGTACTTC.